This T cell receptor beta chain emerged from a study of neurological immune-mediated disorders. This clonotype was detected many times. Antigen: not known. The study's findings and limits: The most TCR clonal expansion was seen in HTLV-1-associated myelopathy, whereas the least was seen in multiple sclerosis, below the level in healthy controls.

Time point meaning: longitudinal time-point 3. With 4 bases removed from V and 1 base from J, the gap between germline ends came to 13 bases. CDR1 and CDR2 from the germline V gene are SGHRS and YFSETQ. The CDR3 extends over 15 amino acids. Synthesis of cDNA was carried out by template-switch 5'RACE. The reaction used 10-nucleotide random UMIs. From the 5' RACE reads, TCRdb called clonotypes with MiXCR, one entry per CDR3 protein. The table includes around 97,000 distinct CDR3 sequences, under 14% detected once. Sequencing was carried out using PBMCs. The sequence derives from a female donor with HTLV-1-associated myelopathy (HAM/TSP). V usage is TRBV5-1 and J usage is TRBJ2-3; D might be TRBD1 (5 bases). CDR3 region: CASSMTAMGTDTQYF. The CDR3 DNA sequence: TGCGCCAGCAGCATGACAGCTATGGGCACAGATACGCAGTATTTT. Full variable domain (rest looked up from reference TRBV5-1 and TRBJ2-3): KAGVTQTPRYLIKTRGQQVTLSCSPISGHRSVSWYQQTPGQGLQFLFEYFSETQRNKGNFPGRFSGRQFSNSRSEMNVSTLELGDSALYLCASSMTAMGTDTQYFGPGTRLTVL.